The sample holds many counts of the clone carrying this TCR beta chain. The antigen is not known. This sample was taken from a study of early T cells in non-severe SARS-CoV-2 infection. Study as a whole: Whole-blood bulk RNA, unsorted, was sequenced, and chains were unpaired.

The library protocol tagged individual cDNA molecules with unique molecular identifiers. Each CDR3 protein gets one entry after TCRdb re-called the 5' RACE reads with MiXCR. The sample yields around 40,000 distinct CDR3 sequences, 6.8% seen once. Study conclusions and caveats: Using VDJdb, the matching emphasized anti-spike CD8 responses while missing private and CD4 specificities.

Sequenced here: whole blood, sampled at baseline. The TCR was taken from an adult who was a healthcare worker with PCR-confirmed SARS-CoV-2 infection or an uninfected control (not recorded which).

The CDR3 protein is CATSEGSVQPQHF. The CDR3 DNA sequence: TGTGCCACCAGTGAGGGGTCGGTACAGCCCCAGCATTTT. The chain has TRBV24-1 and TRBJ1-5; D is undetermined. V was clipped by 4 bases and J by 7 bases, with 10 bases between them. Germline V lookup: CDR1 KGHDR, CDR2 SFDVKD. The CDR3 is made up of 13 amino acids.